This T cell receptor (beta chain) is drawn from a study of blood T cell repertoires in COVID-19. In the study overall: The cDNA or gDNA used as material had been derived from T cells, B-cell-depleted T cells, or PBMCs.

Assay used: immunoSEQ multiplex PCR; TCRdb lists only in-frame clones, some missing. The sample holds roughly 39,000 clones, about nine tenths seen once. V lost 6 bases to trimming and J lost 10 bases, with 12 bases between them. Per the germline V gene, CDR1 is SNHLY and CDR2 is FYNNEI. The CDR3 has 11 amino acids. This clonotype was sampled from a man aged 45-60 years with active or convalescent COVID-19. This chain connects TRBV2 to TRBJ1-2; a weak D match, TRBD1 (5 bases). The sequenced sample was peripheral blood. The CDR3 DNA is TGTGCCAGCAGGGGCAGGGCGGACTACACCTTC. Amino acid sequence: CASRGRADYTF.